The 21 T cell receptor beta chains reported below all come from one sample, sequenced in a study of post-analysis software for immune sequencing data. Overall study findings and caveats: Comparison of patients with controls showed roughly five TRBV segments more frequent in patients, TRBV5-6, TRBV5-1 and TRBV20-1 among them.

Their target antigens are unknown. The TCR beta cDNA libraries contained unique molecular identifiers. TCRdb redid the calling of the PCR reads with MiXCR, one entry per CDR3 protein. The table records under 900,000 distinct CDR3 sequences, approximately 53% of them present only once. The sample consisted of blood. These receptors were taken from a girl aged 10-17 years with multiple sclerosis.

The chain uses TRBV20-1 and TRBJ2-6; TRBD2 matches at 13 bases. In germline, CDR1 is DFQATT, CDR2 SNEGSKA (reference sequence). The V segment lost 5 bases and the J segment 0 bases; nucleotides outside the gene matches: 7. CDR3 length: 18 amino acids. The CDR3 region is CSAGTGTSGNSGANVLTF. The CDR3 bases are TGCAGTGCTGGAACTGGGACTAGCGGGAACTCTGGGGCCAACGTCCTGACTTTC.

The CDR3 loop reads CASSLRTSGYTDTQYF. CDR3 in DNA: TGTGCCAGCAGCTTGAGGACTAGCGGGTACACAGATACGCAGTATTTT. The V gene is TRBV5-6, the J gene TRBJ2-3; 11 nucleotides agree with TRBD2. The CDR3 has 16 residues. Germline V gene lookup returns CDR1 SGHDT and CDR2 YYEEEE. V lost 1 base to trimming and J lost 2 bases; unmatched junction nucleotides: 3.

This clonotype has only a few counts. The chain carries TRBV29-1 and TRBJ1-2, with 9 bases that match TRBD1. The CDR3 spans 13 residues. Per germline, CDR1 SQVTM and CDR2 ANQGSEA. V trimming: 5 bases; J trimming: 10 bases; junction bases outside the gene matches: 11. The CDR3 DNA reads as TGCAGCGTTTGGACCGGGACAGGGACAGACTACACCTTC. Encoded protein: CSVWTGTGTDYTF.

The chain is built from TRBV5-5 and TRBJ2-7; a weak D match, TRBD1 (5 bases). CDR1 and CDR2 (germline): SGHKS, YYEKEE (reference sequence). Trimming cost V 0 bases and J 4 bases, with 20 bases left between them. There are 17 residues in the CDR3. The CDR3 DNA reads as TGTGCCAGCAGCTTGGCACACGGCAGGGTGGGTACTTACGAGCAGTACTTC. Translation gives CASSLAHGRVGTYEQYF.

This clonotype showed up just a few times. The chain uses TRBV6-5 and TRBJ1-2; the match to TRBD1 covers 9 bases. From germline, CDR1 is MNHEY and CDR2 SVGAGI. The CDR3 is 14 amino acids. Trimming cost V 5 bases and J 4 bases; bases outside gene matches: 5. CDR3 protein: CASSRTGAFYGYTF. The CDR3 DNA reads as TGTGCCAGCAGTAGGACAGGGGCCTTCTATGGCTACACCTTC.

The table lists this clonotype with a few counts. V gene TRBV12-3 or TRBV12-4 combines with J gene TRBJ2-7; TRBD2 matches at 7 bases. V lost 6 bases, J lost 0 bases, and 11 bases stayed unmatched. The CDR3 loop spans 16 amino acids. The CDR3 region is CASSRSGGGPSYEQYF. Here the CDR3 DNA reads TGTGCCAGCAGCCGATCCGGGGGAGGGCCCTCCTACGAGCAGTACTTC.

A word on this clonotype: The junction and the germline gene differ at one end; a read error may be behind it. The V gene is TRBV6-6, the J gene TRBJ2-1; 7 bases line up with TRBD1. The CDR3 totals 13 residues. Germline assignment: CDR1 MNHNY and CDR2 SVGAGI (reference sequence). The CDR3 DNA is TGTGCCAGCAGTTCGACAGGGACCCACGAGCAGGACTTC. It yields the protein CASSSTGTHEQDF.

The chain employs TRBV20-1 and TRBJ2-7; TRBD2 agrees at 8 bases. This CDR3 has 16 residues. Germline V gives CDR1 DFQATT, CDR2 SNEGSKA (reference sequence). With V trimmed by 0 bases and J by 3 bases, 10 bases remained unmatched. The CDR3 region is CSARDEKGAGVYEQYF. The CDR3 DNA reads TGCAGTGCTAGAGATGAAAAGGGAGCGGGGGTCTACGAGCAGTACTTC.

This clonotype has a handful of counts. The chain joins TRBV29-1 to TRBJ2-1, with 11 bases aligning to TRBD2. The junction had 12 bases not matched to a gene; V was cut back by 4 bases and J by 7 bases. The germline V gene has CDR1 SQVTM and CDR2 ANQGSEA. The CDR3 is made up of 16 amino acids. The CDR3 loop is CSVVRVGLAGGNEQFF. CDR3 in DNA: TGCAGCGTTGTACGGGTAGGGCTAGCGGGGGGAAATGAGCAGTTCTTC.

The CDR3 sequence: CASSHSRESSYNEQFF. Written as DNA, the CDR3 is TGCGCCAGCAGCCATTCCCGGGAGAGCTCCTACAATGAGCAGTTCTTC. The J gene is TRBJ2-1, the V gene TRBV4-1; maybe TRBD2 (6 bases). The CDR3 has 16 amino acids. Germline CDR1 and CDR2: MGHRA and YSYEKL. V shed 3 bases and J shed 0 bases, with 12 bases lying between them.

The CDR3 DNA follows: TGTGCCAGCCTGAACAGGGGTACTGAAGCTTTCTTT. Amino acids: CASLNRGTEAFF. J is TRBJ1-1 and V is TRBV12-3 or TRBV12-4; 7 nucleotides match TRBD1. The ends lost 8 bases at V and 5 bases at J; junction bases unmatched: 5. CDR3 length equals 12 residues.

The sample holds a few counts of this clonotype. In DNA, the CDR3 is TGTGCCAGCAGTTTATCGACTAGCCCCTTTGACAATGAGCAGTTCTTC. This codes for CASSLSTSPFDNEQFF. V usage is TRBV27 and J usage is TRBJ2-1, with 7 bases matching TRBD2. CDR3 length: 16 residues. Germline V CDR1 and CDR2: MNHEY, SMNVEV (reference sequence). The ends lost 0 bases at V and 5 bases at J; junction bases unmatched: 7.

In this sample, this clonotype turned up many times. Its ends do not fully match the called genes, so a read error is possible. In DNA, the CDR3 is TGTGCCAGCAGCTTGGGGACAGCTTCCTACGAGCAGTACTTC. Translated, it gives CASSLGTASYEQYF. The genes are TRBV5-1 and TRBJ2-7; 7 nucleotides agree with TRBD1. The germline V gene encodes CDR1 SGHRS and CDR2 YFSETQ. The CDR3 contains 14 residues.

In this sample, this clonotype turned up many times. Here the CDR3 DNA reads TGCGCCAGCAGCCAAAGGGACGGAACAAATGAAAAACTGTTTTTT. Amino acid sequence: CASSQRDGTNEKLFF. The V and J genes are TRBV4-1 and TRBJ1-4; D might be TRBD1 (5 bases). Looked up from germline, CDR1 is MGHRA and CDR2 is YSYEKL. Trimming left V 2 bases short and J 5 bases short, with 12 bases between. This CDR3 comprises 15 residues.

The V and J genes are TRBV29-1 and TRBJ1-4; 8 nucleotides line up with TRBD1. The CDR3 has 13 amino acids. Germline CDR1 SQVTM, CDR2 ANQGSEA. V lost 5 bases to trimming and J lost 8 bases; unmatched junction nucleotides: 7. The CDR3 bases are TGCAGCGTTAGACAGGGGAACGTCGAAAAACTGTTTTTT. Protein product: CSVRQGNVEKLFF.

This clonotype was seen once. The CDR3 loop is CATSEGGFSYNEQFF. The CDR3 coding sequence is TGTGCCACCAGTGAGGGGGGTTTCTCCTACAATGAGCAGTTCTTC. The chain couples TRBV24-1 to TRBJ2-1, with D possibly TRBD2 on 6 matching bases. Deletions cut 4 bases from V and 0 bases from J, with 9 bases between. This CDR3 spans 15 amino acids. Germline V CDR1 and CDR2: KGHDR, SFDVKD.

This chain connects TRBV11-2 to TRBJ1-2; D possibly corresponds to TRBD1 (5 bases). The ends were cut back, 4 bases at V and 1 base at J, with 13 bases in the middle. The V gene's germline CDR1 is SGHAT and CDR2 FQNNGV. This CDR3 contains 15 residues. In DNA form, the CDR3 reads TGTGCCAGCAGCTCCTACGGGACCGGTAACTATGGCTACACCTTC. This codes for CASSSYGTGNYGYTF.

This chain joins TRBV7-2 and TRBJ2-3; TRBD1 matches at 7 bases. Per germline, CDR1 SGHTA and CDR2 FQGNSA. The ends lost 5 bases at V and 5 bases at J; junction bases unmatched: 7. The CDR3 has 14 amino acids. The CDR3 loop is CASSPRGPEDTQYF. The CDR3 DNA sequence: TGTGCCAGCAGCCCGAGGGGGCCCGAAGATACGCAGTATTTT.

The rearrangement links TRBV6-5 to TRBJ2-3, with D tentatively TRBD1 or TRBD2 (5 bases each). The CDR3 has 17 residues. CDR1 is MNHEY, CDR2 SVGAGI, per germline. Deletions cut 0 bases from V and 2 bases from J, with 15 bases between. CDR3 nucleotide sequence: TGTGCCAGCAGTTACTCTTTCCCGGGACCGACCACAGATACGCAGTATTTT. Translated: CASSYSFPGPTTDTQYF.

This clonotype was observed once. The chain employs TRBV7-2 and TRBJ1-5; D is undetermined. In germline, CDR1 is SGHTA, CDR2 FQGNSA. V lost 4 bases to trimming and J lost 9 bases, with 10 bases between them. This CDR3 has 12 residues. The CDR3 region is CASSSTLGPQHF. The CDR3 DNA reads TGTGCCAGCAGCTCGACCCTAGGGCCCCAGCATTTT.

This chain joins TRBV5-5 and TRBJ2-5; no definite D call. With 2 bases removed from V and 2 bases from J, the gap between germline ends came to 10 bases. The CDR3 runs 14 residues. Germline V gives CDR1 SGHKS, CDR2 YYEKEE (reference sequence). CDR3 sequence reads: CASSFPNGQETQYF. CDR3 nucleotide sequence: TGTGCCAGCAGCTTCCCTAATGGGCAAGAGACCCAGTACTTC.